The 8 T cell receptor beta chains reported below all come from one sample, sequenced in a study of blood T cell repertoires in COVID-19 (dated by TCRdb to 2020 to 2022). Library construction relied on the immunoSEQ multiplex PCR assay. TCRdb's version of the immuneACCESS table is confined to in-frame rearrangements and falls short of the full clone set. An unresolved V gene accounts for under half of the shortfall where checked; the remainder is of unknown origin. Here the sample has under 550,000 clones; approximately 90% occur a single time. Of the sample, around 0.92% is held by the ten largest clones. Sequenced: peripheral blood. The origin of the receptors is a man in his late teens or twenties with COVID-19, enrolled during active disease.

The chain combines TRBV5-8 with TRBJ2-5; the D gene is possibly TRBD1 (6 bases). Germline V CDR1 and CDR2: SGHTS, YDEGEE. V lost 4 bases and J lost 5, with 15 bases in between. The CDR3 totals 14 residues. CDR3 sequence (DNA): TGTGCCAGCAGCATCCTACAGGGTGTGGAGACCCAGTACTTC. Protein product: CASSILQGVETQYF.

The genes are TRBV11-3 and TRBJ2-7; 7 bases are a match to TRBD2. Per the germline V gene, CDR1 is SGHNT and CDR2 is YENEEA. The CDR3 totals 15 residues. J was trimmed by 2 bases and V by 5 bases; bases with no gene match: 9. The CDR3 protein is CASSGGRGETYEQYF. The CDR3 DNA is TGTGCCAGCAGCGGGGGGAGGGGTGAAACCTACGAGCAGTACTTC.

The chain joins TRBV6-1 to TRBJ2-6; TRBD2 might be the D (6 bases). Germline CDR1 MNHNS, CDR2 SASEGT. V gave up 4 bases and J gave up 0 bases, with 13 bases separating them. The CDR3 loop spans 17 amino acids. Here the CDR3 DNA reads TGTGCCAGCAGTGCTGGGGGGTCGGCCTCTGGGGCCAACGTCCTGACTTTC. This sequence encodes CASSAGGSASGANVLTF.

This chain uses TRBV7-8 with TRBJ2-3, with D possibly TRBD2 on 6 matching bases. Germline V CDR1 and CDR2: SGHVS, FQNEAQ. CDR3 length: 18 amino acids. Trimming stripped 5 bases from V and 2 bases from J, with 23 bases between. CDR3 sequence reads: CASSEVGTLSSPTDTQYF. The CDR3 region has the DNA TGTGCCAGCAGCGAAGTCGGGACTCTTTCCTCTCCCACAGATACGCAGTATTTT.

The CDR3 here is CASSQRQGGNEQFF. DNA of the CDR3: TGTGCCAGCAGCCAGCGACAGGGGGGCAATGAGCAGTTCTTC. The gene calls are TRBV5-4 and TRBJ2-1; 9 bases fit TRBD1. Unmatched junction bases numbered 5, after V lost 4 bases and J lost 6 bases. CDR3 size: 14 residues. Germline lookup yields CDR1 SGHNT and CDR2 YYREEE (reference sequence).

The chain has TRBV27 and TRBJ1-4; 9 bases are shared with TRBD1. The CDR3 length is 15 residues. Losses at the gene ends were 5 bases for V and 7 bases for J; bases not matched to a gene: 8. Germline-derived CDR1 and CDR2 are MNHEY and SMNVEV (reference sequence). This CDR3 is CASSRGTGIREKLFF. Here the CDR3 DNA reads TGTGCCAGCAGTCGCGGGACAGGGATACGTGAAAAACTGTTTTTT.

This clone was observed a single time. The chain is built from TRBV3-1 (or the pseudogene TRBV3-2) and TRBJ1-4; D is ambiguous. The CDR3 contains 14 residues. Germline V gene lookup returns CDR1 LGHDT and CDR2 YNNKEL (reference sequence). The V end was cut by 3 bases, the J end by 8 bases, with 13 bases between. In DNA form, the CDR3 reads TGTGCCAGCAGCCAGGTTTCCGGAGAGGAAAAACTGTTTTTT. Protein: CASSQVSGEEKLFF.

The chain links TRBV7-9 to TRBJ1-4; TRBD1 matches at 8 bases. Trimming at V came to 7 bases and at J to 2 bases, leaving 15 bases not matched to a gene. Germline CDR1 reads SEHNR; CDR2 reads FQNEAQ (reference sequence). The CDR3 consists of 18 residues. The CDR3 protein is CASTTDSNRGYTNEKLFF. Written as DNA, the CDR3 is TGTGCCAGCACCACCGATTCCAACAGGGGGTACACTAATGAAAAACTGTTTTTT.